The source of this TCR beta chain is a study of shared clonotypes between healthy human individuals. Whole-study context: CD4 naive cells filled three plates per donor, CD4 memory three, CD8 naive two and CD8 memory one. Study outcomes and limitations: Among donors, sharing of clonotypes was expected to be affected by sequencing depth. Larger estimated richness was generally seen in naive subsets than in memory subsets.

Each of the donors was a healthy adult who was HIV-negative and had not had a recent acute infection or vaccination. A word on this clone: Its target is unknown.

The CDR3 spans 15 residues. Germline CDR1 is SGHAT and CDR2 is FQNNGV. The trim removed 3 bases at V and 9 bases at J, leaving 10 bases unmatched. Repertoires were generated with immunoSEQ multiplex PCR, while TCRdb's copy carries only in-frame clones and drops some. This table holds approximately 1,500,000 clones, 95% to 99% found once. The TCR sequence derives from a man between 25 and 39 years old in good health. The V call is TRBV11-2, the J call TRBJ2-1; 8 bases match TRBD2. Sequenced sample: naive CD4+ T cells sorted from blood. Noted subset: CD45RA+ positively selected. CDR3 protein: CASSFDGRAGGEQFF. In DNA form, the CDR3 reads TGTGCCAGCAGCTTCGACGGGAGGGCAGGTGGTGAGCAGTTCTTC.